These 22 T cell receptor beta chains were all obtained from the same sample, sequenced in a study of response to subunit inactivated influenza vaccine. TCRdb fed the RT-PCR reads into MiXCR, producing one record per CDR3 protein. The sample yields about 800,000 distinct CDR3 sequences, 21% seen once. Sequences were derived from PBMCs from blood, sampled 4 to 6 days after vaccination. Every receptor here comes from a man in his fifties or sixties who received an inactivated influenza vaccine.

This clonotype was counted between two and nine times. The chain couples TRBV7-2 to TRBJ2-4, with D tentatively TRBD2 (6 bases). The V gene lost 5 bases and the J gene lost 1 base, with 15 bases spanning the gap. CDR1 is SGHTA, CDR2 FQGNSA, per germline. The CDR3 extends over 16 amino acids. DNA of the CDR3: TGTGCCAGCAGCGATCGCGGGGCAGGGGCCAAAAACATTCAGTACTTC. Protein product: CASSDRGAGAKNIQYF.

This clonotype appeared many times. DNA for the CDR3: TGTGCCAGCAGCCAAAGGGGCTATGGCTACACCTTC. This codes for CASSQRGYGYTF. The chain uses TRBV28 and TRBJ1-2; tentative D call: TRBD1 (5 bases). This CDR3 region has 12 residues. The ends were cut back, 6 bases at V and 4 bases at J, with 9 bases in the middle. Per germline, CDR1 MDHEN and CDR2 SYDVKM.

This clonotype was detected many times. The chain joins TRBV20-1 to TRBJ1-2; TRBD1 matches 10 bases. The V gene's germline CDR1 is DFQATT and CDR2 SNEGSKA (reference sequence). The CDR3 sequence is 12 residues long. V shed 7 bases, J shed 3 bases, and the junction held 2 bases outside the gene matches. The CDR3 DNA sequence: TGCAGTGTGACAGGGGGCGACTATGGCTACACCTTC. It codes for CSVTGGDYGYTF.

The chain joins TRBV11-2 to TRBJ1-2; the match to TRBD1 covers 11 bases. V shed 4 bases, J shed 3 bases, and the junction held 13 bases outside the gene matches. The CDR3 runs to 18 residues. The germline V gene has CDR1 SGHAT and CDR2 FQNNGV. This CDR3 is CASSSIIRTGGNYYGYTF. CDR3 nucleotide sequence: TGTGCCAGCAGCTCGATTATTCGGACAGGGGGCAATTACTATGGCTACACCTTC.

This clonotype has at least ten counts. One end of the junction varies from germline; a read error may be responsible. The chain combines TRBV5-1 with TRBJ2-3; 12 bases align to TRBD2. Germline CDR1 is SGHRS and CDR2 is YFSETQ. The CDR3 covers 15 residues. This chain's CDR3 is CASSPGLAGTDTQYF. The DNA of the CDR3 is TGTGCCAGCAGCCCCGGACTAGCGGGGACAGATACGCAGTATTTT.

CDR3 region: CASSLVGQSNYDEQFF. The CDR3 DNA sequence: TGCGCCAGCAGCTTGGTAGGACAGTCAAATTACGATGAGCAGTTCTTC. V usage is TRBV5-1 and J usage is TRBJ2-1; perhaps TRBD1 as D (6 bases). The germline V gene has CDR1 SGHRS and CDR2 YFSETQ. There are 16 residues in the CDR3. Trimming took 0 bases from V and 8 from J, leaving 18 bases between them. The whole variable domain, remainder taken from reference TRBV5-1 and TRBJ2-1, is KAGVTQTPRYLIKTRGQQVTLSCSPISGHRSVSWYQQTPGQGLQFLFEYFSETQRNKGNFPGRFSGRQFSNSRSEMNVSTLELGDSALYLCASSLVGQSNYDEQFFGPGTRLTVL.

For this clonotype: A junction boundary mismatches the germline segment, possibly from a read error. The V and J genes are TRBV4-3 and TRBJ1-2, with 9 bases lining up with TRBD1. CDR1 and CDR2 (germline): LGHNA, YSLEER. The CDR3 is made up of 14 amino acids. The CDR3 coding sequence is TGCACCAGCAGCCCCGGACAGGGGAACTATGGCTACACCTTC. Protein sequence: CTSSPGQGNYGYTF.

In DNA, the CDR3 is TGTGCCAGCTCACTTGCCAGGGCGGGCACTGAAGCTTTCTTT. Translated, it gives CASSLARAGTEAFF. The rearrangement joins TRBV18 to TRBJ1-1; D is possibly TRBD1 (5 bases). The germline gives CDR1 KGHSH, CDR2 LQKENI. V was trimmed by 4 bases and J by 4 bases, leaving 13 bases between them. The length of the CDR3 is 14 residues.

The V and J genes are TRBV4-2 and TRBJ2-5; 12 bases match TRBD1. V trimming: 3 bases; J trimming: 4 bases; junction bases outside the gene matches: 6. Germline values: CDR1 LGHNA, CDR2 YNFKEQ. This CDR3 is 16 amino acids long. CDR3 region: CASSQGGQGALETQYF. In DNA, the CDR3 is TGTGCCAGCAGCCAGGGGGGACAGGGGGCCTTAGAGACCCAGTACTTC.

This clonotype was picked up many times. The gene calls are TRBV20-1 and TRBJ2-3; D perhaps matches TRBD1 (5 bases). The ends were cut back, 0 bases at V and 3 bases at J, with 13 bases in the middle. Germline V gives CDR1 DFQATT, CDR2 SNEGSKA (reference sequence). The length of the CDR3 is 15 residues. The CDR3 region is CSAREQGPATDTQYF. As DNA, the CDR3 is TGCAGTGCTAGAGAGCAGGGCCCCGCGACAGATACGCAGTATTTT.

This clonotype was counted a few times. This sequence joins TRBV5-1 and TRBJ2-5; D call uncertain. The CDR3 extends over 14 amino acids. In germline, CDR1 is SGHRS, CDR2 YFSETQ. V lost 0 bases and J 2 bases, leaving 8 bases between the germline ends. CDR3: CASSLDSNQETQYF. DNA of the CDR3: TGCGCCAGCAGCTTGGACAGTAATCAAGAGACCCAGTACTTC.

V usage is TRBV20-1 and J usage is TRBJ2-1; D may be TRBD2 (5 bases). The CDR3 spans 15 residues. Germline V gives CDR1 DFQATT, CDR2 SNEGSKA (reference sequence). The V gene lost 3 bases and the J gene lost 5 bases, with 17 bases spanning the gap. CDR3 in DNA: TGCAGTGCTAGCCCCTTAGTAACCGGGGACAATGAGCAGTTCTTC. Residues: CSASPLVTGDNEQFF.

This clonotype was seen a handful of times. This sequence joins TRBV12-3 or TRBV12-4 and TRBJ2-1; 12 nucleotides align to TRBD2. The J segment lost 4 bases and the V segment lost 6 bases, leaving 1 base of the junction unmatched. This CDR3 has 14 residues. CDR3 protein: CASRGTSGYNEQFF. Here the CDR3 DNA reads TGTGCCAGCAGAGGGACTAGCGGGTACAATGAGCAGTTCTTC.

This clonotype was picked up a small number of times. The chain couples TRBV10-3 to TRBJ2-1; 10 nucleotides line up with TRBD2. The CDR3 covers 15 residues. Germline V gene lookup returns CDR1 ENHRY and CDR2 SYGVKD. After removal of 7 bases from V and 3 bases from J, the junction contained 6 bases not matched to a gene. The chain's CDR3 is CAITPSGGGYNEQFF. The CDR3 nucleotides are TGTGCCATCACCCCTAGCGGGGGAGGCTACAATGAGCAGTTCTTC.

In its sample, this clonotype was seen a few times. This chain uses TRBV15 with TRBJ2-2, with 7 positions matching TRBD2. Germline-derived CDR1 and CDR2 are LNHNV and YYDKDF (reference sequence). The CDR3 runs 17 residues. V gave up 0 bases and J gave up 5 bases; unmatched junction bases: 9. The CDR3 DNA reads TGTGCCACCAGCAGAGATCTGGGCGGGAGAGGGACCGGGGAGCTGTTTTTT. As protein: CATSRDLGGRGTGELFF.

This clonotype was seen more than once but under ten times. The chain is built from TRBV7-2 and TRBJ1-2; D remains unclear. The CDR3 is made up of 13 amino acids. V lost 1 base and J 8 bases, leaving 11 bases between the germline ends. The germline gives CDR1 SGHTA, CDR2 FQGNSA. The CDR3 DNA follows: TGTGCCAGCAGCTTAGACGTGAAGGGAGGCTACACCTTC. This translates into CASSLDVKGGYTF.

J is TRBJ2-1 and V is TRBV5-1; 7 positions match TRBD1. CDR3 length: 14 amino acids. Germline CDR1 is SGHRS and CDR2 is YFSETQ. V shed 3 bases, J shed 4 bases, and the junction held 4 bases outside the gene matches. The DNA of the CDR3 is TGCGCCAGCAGCTCGGCACAGGGGTACAATGAGCAGTTCTTC. This translates into CASSSAQGYNEQFF.

This clonotype has a handful of counts. The V and J genes are TRBV3-1 and TRBJ2-1; 12 nucleotides line up with TRBD2. This CDR3 region has 19 residues. The V gene's germline CDR1 is LGHDT and CDR2 YNNKEL (reference sequence). V gave up 2 bases and J gave up 0 bases; unmatched junction bases: 8. Here the CDR3 DNA reads TGTGCCAGCAGCCAATCAAAGCCTAGCGGGAGGGGCTCCTACAATGAGCAGTTCTTC. Protein sequence: CASSQSKPSGRGSYNEQFF.

The chain has TRBV4-1 and TRBJ2-7, with D perhaps given as TRBD1 or TRBD2 (6 bases each). Germline CDR1 reads MGHRA; CDR2 reads YSYEKL. The CDR3 is 15 amino acids. Trimming cost V 3 bases and J 3 bases, with 15 bases left between them. The CDR3 DNA is TGCGCCAGCAGCCAGATGGAGGGGGTAGGCTACGAGCAGTACTTC. This encodes CASSQMEGVGYEQYF.

This clonotype was detected a few times. The chain has TRBV20-1 and TRBJ2-1, with D unclear. The CDR3 has 14 residues. Trimming shortened V by 0 bases and J by 6 bases, and 12 bases separated the two germline ends. Germline lookup yields CDR1 DFQATT and CDR2 SNEGSKA (reference sequence). Here the CDR3 DNA reads TGCAGTGCTAGAGATTTACTGAAGGGCAATGAGCAGTTCTTC. Translating it yields CSARDLLKGNEQFF.

This clonotype has only a few counts. This sequence joins TRBV12-3 or TRBV12-4 and TRBJ2-2; tentative D call: TRBD1 (6 bases). The length of the CDR3 is 18 residues. Trimming removed 5 bases at V and 1 base at J, with 20 bases between. The CDR3 here is CASSVPALTRGNTGELFF. In DNA, the CDR3 is TGTGCCAGCAGTGTGCCCGCTCTTACCAGGGGGAACACCGGGGAGCTGTTTTTT.

The V call is TRBV7-9, the J call TRBJ2-7, with a weak D call TRBD1 (6 bases). Trimming left V 2 bases short and J 7 bases short, with 18 bases between. Germline V gene data show CDR1 as SEHNR and CDR2 as FQNEAQ (reference sequence). CDR3 length equals 15 residues. The CDR3 region is CASSLIEGVRKEQYF. CDR3 nucleotide sequence: TGTGCCAGCAGCTTAATTGAGGGGGTGAGAAAGGAGCAGTACTTC.